This T cell receptor (beta chain) was captured by sequencing in a study of T cells after yellow fever vaccination. Findings and caveats of the study: Some clonotypes, a small share, were shared between CD4 and CD8 compartments. Subsequent to the booster, the majority of primary-vaccination clones reappeared (less than 97% CD4, about 90% CD8). Repertoires sorted by FACS could include abundant clonotypes that are contaminants from the bulk population.

Of note for this clonotype: Its antigen is still unknown.

This CDR3 is built from 8 residues. Between the trimmed V and J ends, which lost 4 bases and 8 bases, there was a span of 2 bases. Germline CDR1 SQVTM, CDR2 ANQGSEA. 5'RACE template switching added a universal primer site and UMIs to TCR cDNA. A single record per CDR3 protein comes from TCRdb applying MiXCR to the 5' RACE reads. Of 150,000 to 200,000 distinct CDR3 sequences in the sample, 9.5% to 11% were seen once. This receptor was obtained from a young man who received the YFV17D yellow fever vaccine. The sequenced sample was CD8+ T cells sorted from PBMCs, obtained 15 days after the yellow fever booster vaccination. The J gene is TRBJ1-2, the V gene TRBV29-1; D gene unclear. In DNA, the CDR3 is TGCAGCGTTGTGGGCTACACCTTC. Its protein product is CSVVGYTF.